A single sample is the source of the 27 T cell receptor beta chains below, sequenced in a study of cytomegalovirus exposure and HLA in healthy donors (dated by TCRdb to the late 2010s). The library was made by the immunoSEQ multiplex PCR assay. The table was pulled from immuneACCESS by TCRdb, which kept in-frame rearrangements only. Such tables lose some clones; where checked, under half of the loss comes from unresolved V genes, and the rest has no known cause. The table for this sample lists about 170,000 clones; about 83% of them were counted only once. Roughly 1.4% of the sample rests with the top ten. Material for sequencing was PBMCs. The receptor set was obtained from a woman under 40 in good health and CMV-seronegative.

The chain employs TRBV5-6 and TRBJ2-1; 8 bases map to TRBD2. The CDR3 is 15 residues long. J lost 5 bases, V lost 3 bases, and 7 bases had no gene match. Per germline, CDR1 SGHDT and CDR2 YYEEEE. The CDR3 nucleotides read TGTGCCAGCAGCTCGTTGAATAGCGGGGACAATGAGCAGTTCTTC. Translation gives CASSSLNSGDNEQFF.

This clone showed up just once. V usage is TRBV13 and J usage is TRBJ1-3, with a weak D call TRBD1 (5 bases). The CDR3 covers 18 residues. V shed 5 bases and J shed 2 bases, with 22 bases lying between them. CDR1 is PRHDT, CDR2 FYEKMQ, per germline (reference sequence). The CDR3 loop is CASSTHTDRRRAGNTIYF. CDR3 nucleotide sequence: TGTGCCAGCAGCACTCATACCGACAGAAGAAGGGCTGGAAACACCATATATTTT.

V is TRBV5-1 and J is TRBJ1-2, with D perhaps TRBD1 (5 bases). The CDR3 totals 14 residues. The V gene lost 2 bases and the J gene lost 2 bases, with 10 bases spanning the gap. In germline, CDR1 is SGHRS, CDR2 YFSETQ. CDR3 residues: CASSFGQLNYGYTF. CDR3 in DNA: TGCGCCAGCAGCTTCGGACAACTAAACTATGGCTACACCTTC. The full variable domain, rest sourced from reference TRBV5-1 and TRBJ1-2, is KAGVTQTPRYLIKTRGQQVTLSCSPISGHRSVSWYQQTPGQGLQFLFEYFSETQRNKGNFPGRFSGRQFSNSRSEMNVSTLELGDSALYLCASSFGQLNYGYTFGSGTRLTVV.

V gene TRBV5-1 combines with J gene TRBJ1-2, with a possible D match to TRBD1 (5 bases). The V and J ends lost 2 bases and 4 bases respectively, with 21 bases between them. The CDR3 extends over 17 amino acids. From germline, CDR1 is SGHRS and CDR2 YFSETQ. CDR3 in amino acids: CASSFRVGGFRGYGYTF. The CDR3 DNA follows: TGCGCCAGCAGCTTCAGGGTTGGTGGGTTTCGTGGCTATGGCTACACCTTC.

The chain links TRBV5-1 to TRBJ2-1; D unclear. Germline V gene sequence: CDR1 SGHRS, CDR2 YFSETQ. The CDR3 runs 15 residues. V gave up 1 base and J gave up 0 bases, with 8 bases separating them. The CDR3: CASSLQVSSYNEQFF. Written as DNA, the CDR3 is TGCGCCAGCAGCTTGCAGGTCAGCTCCTACAATGAGCAGTTCTTC.

This chain connects TRBV4-1 to TRBJ2-7, with TRBD2 identical over 8 bases. The J segment lost 3 bases and the V segment lost 0 bases, leaving 4 bases of the junction unmatched. Germline CDR1 and CDR2: MGHRA and YSYEKL. The CDR3 sequence is 15 residues long. CDR3 DNA sequence: TGCGCCAGCAGCCAAGATTCCGGGGGGGTCTACGAGCAGTACTTC. Translated: CASSQDSGGVYEQYF.

The V gene is TRBV7-9, the J gene TRBJ1-1, with 8 positions matching TRBD1. The V segment lost 5 bases and the J segment 4 bases; nucleotides outside the gene matches: 9. This CDR3 region has 15 residues. Germline assignment: CDR1 SEHNR and CDR2 FQNEAQ (reference sequence). CDR3 protein: CASSLSQGGGTEAFF. The CDR3 DNA is TGTGCCAGCAGCCTGTCACAGGGGGGCGGCACTGAAGCTTTCTTT. Variable domain in full (rest from reference TRBV7-9 and TRBJ1-1): DTGVSQNPRHKITKRGQNVTFRCDPISEHNRLYWYRQTLGQGPEFLTYFQNEAQLEKSRLLSDRFSAERPKGSFSTLEIQRTEQGDSAMYLCASSLSQGGGTEAFFGQGTRLTVV.

CDR3 nucleotides: TGTGCCAGCAGCTTAGTGAGGTCAGGGAAAGGCTACACCTTC. Translated: CASSLVRSGKGYTF. The chain is built from TRBV7-2 and TRBJ1-2, with D perhaps matching TRBD1 (5 bases). The CDR3 totals 14 residues. V was trimmed by 1 base and J by 8 bases, leaving 14 bases between them. Germline CDR1 SGHTA, CDR2 FQGNSA.

This clone was picked up a small number of times. A read error may account for a junction end that differs from germline. In the same sample, other DNA sequences code for this CDR3. This rearrangement joins TRBV7-7 to TRBJ2-5; tentatively, D is TRBD2 (6 bases). This CDR3 spans 13 amino acids. The germline CDR1 and CDR2 sequences are SSHAT and FNYEAQ (reference sequence). The CDR3 is CASSSGVGETQYF. CDR3 bases: TGTGCTAGCAGCTCGGGGGTTGGAGAGACCCAGTACTTC.

V is TRBV6-6 and J is TRBJ1-1; no firm D call. V lost 2 bases and J 8 bases, leaving 9 bases between the germline ends. Germline V lookup: CDR1 MNHNY, CDR2 SVGAGI (reference sequence). The CDR3 extends over 12 amino acids. DNA of the CDR3: TGTGCCAGCAGTTACAACATTATCGAAGCTTTCTTT. It codes for CASSYNIIEAFF.

In its sample, this clone was seen a few times. This chain links TRBV29-1 with TRBJ1-2; 9 bases are a match to TRBD1. Germline loops: CDR1 SQVTM, CDR2 ANQGSEA. With V trimmed by 5 bases and J by 3 bases, 7 bases remained unmatched. CDR3 length equals 14 residues. The CDR3 sequence is CSVKTRQGDYGYTF. In DNA form, the CDR3 reads TGCAGCGTTAAGACCCGACAGGGGGACTATGGCTACACCTTC.

The V call is TRBV5-1, the J call TRBJ2-1; 10 bases are shared with TRBD2. CDR1 SGHRS and CDR2 YFSETQ come from the germline V gene. The CDR3 runs to 17 residues. Unmatched junction bases numbered 11, after V lost 4 bases and J lost 4 bases. In DNA, the CDR3 is TGCGCCAGCAGCCAACCATTAGCGGGGGGCATGTACAATGAGCAGTTCTTC. Translating gives CASSQPLAGGMYNEQFF.

The chain has TRBV5-1 and TRBJ2-3; 9 bases fit TRBD2. Germline values: CDR1 SGHRS, CDR2 YFSETQ. V lost 0 bases and J lost 6; bases outside the gene matches: 8. The CDR3 extends over 16 amino acids. CDR3 residues: CASSLVGSGGGDTQYF. CDR3 bases: TGCGCCAGCAGCTTGGTTGGTAGCGGGGGCGGGGATACGCAGTATTTT.

The V and J genes are TRBV7-6 and TRBJ2-3; tentative D call: TRBD2 (6 bases). The V end lost 2 bases, the J end lost 1 base, and 13 bases lay between the germline ends. The CDR3 runs 16 residues. Per germline, CDR1 SGHVS and CDR2 FNYEAQ. As DNA, the CDR3 is TGTGCCAGCAGCTTAAGTCTCGGGGGAGGCACAGATACGCAGTATTTT. Protein product: CASSLSLGGGTDTQYF.

This clone showed up just once. V usage is TRBV5-6 and J usage is TRBJ2-2, with D perhaps matching TRBD2 (5 bases). The CDR3 loop spans 15 amino acids. V gave up 3 bases and J gave up 4 bases, with 13 bases separating them. Germline V lookup: CDR1 SGHDT, CDR2 YYEEEE. The CDR3 coding sequence is TGTGCCAGCAGCTCGACACACGGGATCACCGGGGAGCTGTTTTTT. Translating gives CASSSTHGITGELFF. Combining the CDR3 with reference TRBV5-6 and TRBJ2-2 gives the whole variable domain DAGVTQSPTHLIKTRGQQVTLRCSPKSGHDTVSWYQQALGQGPQFIFQYYEEEERQRGNFPDRFSGHQFPNYSSELNVNALLLGDSALYLCASSSTHGITGELFFGEGSRLTVL.

This sequence joins TRBV2 and TRBJ1-5; 8 bases are shared with TRBD1. Germline V lookup: CDR1 SNHLY, CDR2 FYNNEI. The CDR3 loop spans 16 amino acids. V lost 7 bases to trimming and J lost 5 bases; unmatched junction nucleotides: 13. Written as DNA, the CDR3 is TGTGCCAGCACTTCGACAGGGGATCTTCGGGATCAGCCCCAGCATTTT. It specifies CASTSTGDLRDQPQHF.

J is TRBJ1-2 and V is TRBV6-1, with no clear D. CDR3 size: 14 residues. V lost 6 bases, J lost 4 bases, and 15 bases lay in between. Germline lookup yields CDR1 MNHNS and CDR2 SASEGT. CDR3 sequence (DNA): TGTGCCAGCAGCAGCGAGAGGGCCGTCTATGGCTACACCTTC. It specifies CASSSERAVYGYTF.

J is TRBJ1-2 and V is TRBV29-1; 12 bases fit TRBD1. The junction had 5 bases not matched to a gene; V was cut back by 6 bases and J by 6 bases. Germline V lookup: CDR1 SQVTM, CDR2 ANQGSEA. The CDR3 sequence is 13 residues long. CDR3 nucleotide sequence: TGCAGCGTCGGGGACAGGGGGCTTGATGGCTACACCTTC. This sequence encodes CSVGDRGLDGYTF.

The chain employs TRBV5-4 and TRBJ2-1; the match to TRBD2 covers 8 bases. CDR3 length: 15 amino acids. Germline CDR1 SGHNT, CDR2 YYREEE (reference sequence). V shed 1 base and J 5 bases; nucleotides not matched to a gene: 5. Here the CDR3 reads CASSLSGTSDNEQFF. CDR3 DNA: TGTGCCAGCAGCTTGAGTGGGACTAGTGACAATGAGCAGTTCTTC.

This sequence joins TRBV27 and TRBJ2-1; 12 positions agree with TRBD2. Trimming at V came to 7 bases and at J to 5 bases, leaving 6 bases not matched to a gene. CDR1 MNHEY and CDR2 SMNVEV come from the germline V gene (reference sequence). The CDR3 is made up of 15 amino acids. This chain's CDR3 is CASTLLAGGNNEQFF. The DNA of the CDR3 is TGTGCCAGCACATTACTAGCGGGGGGTAACAATGAGCAGTTCTTC.

The V gene is TRBV5-4, the J gene TRBJ2-3, with 9 nucleotides matching TRBD2. The trim removed 4 bases at V and 2 bases at J, leaving 8 bases unmatched. CDR1 and CDR2 (germline): SGHNT, YYREEE (reference sequence). The CDR3 has 16 residues. CDR3 region: CASSPSRGGDTDTQYF. CDR3 sequence (DNA): TGTGCCAGCAGCCCCTCTCGCGGGGGGGACACAGATACGCAGTATTTT.

The chain uses TRBV7-6 and TRBJ2-3; 8 positions match TRBD2. Germline CDR1 reads SGHVS; CDR2 reads FNYEAQ. This CDR3 spans 17 amino acids. V lost 5 bases, J lost 2 bases, and 12 bases stayed unmatched. CDR3 amino acids: CASSPRPAGANTDTQYF. DNA of the CDR3: TGTGCCAGCAGCCCACGTCCAGCGGGGGCAAACACAGATACGCAGTATTTT.

This CDR3 reads CASSLRDRGLKNYGYTF. CDR3 DNA sequence: TGTGCCAGCAGCCTCCGGGACAGGGGGCTTAAGAACTATGGCTACACCTTC. This chain uses TRBV7-8 with TRBJ1-2, with 12 bases lining up with TRBD1. The CDR3 runs to 17 residues. Germline V gene data show CDR1 as SGHVS and CDR2 as FQNEAQ. The V gene end was trimmed by 5 bases and the J gene end by 2 bases; junction bases not matched to a gene: 9.

This clone was seen a handful of times. This rearrangement joins TRBV4-2 to TRBJ2-7; TRBD1 aligns across 10 bases. The CDR3 runs to 15 residues. CDR1 is LGHNA, CDR2 YNFKEQ, per germline. The J segment lost 4 bases and the V segment lost 4 bases, leaving 7 bases of the junction unmatched. DNA of the CDR3: TGTGCCAGCAGCCCGACAGGGGGCGCATTGTACGAGCAGTACTTC. Amino acid sequence: CASSPTGGALYEQYF.

The count of this clone is one. V usage is TRBV7-6 and J usage is TRBJ2-3, with TRBD2 identical over 9 bases. The CDR3 contains 15 residues. With 5 bases clipped from V and 2 bases from J, the junction kept 5 bases outside the gene matches. The germline gives CDR1 SGHVS, CDR2 FNYEAQ. The CDR3: CASSASGGPTDTQYF. The CDR3 coding sequence is TGTGCCAGCAGCGCAAGCGGGGGGCCCACAGATACGCAGTATTTT. Full variable domain (remainder filled in from reference TRBV7-6 and TRBJ2-3): GAGVSQSPRYKVTKRGQDVALRCDPISGHVSLYWYRQALGQGPEFLTYFNYEAQQDKSGLPNDRFSAERPEGSISTLTIQRTEQRDSAMYRCASSASGGPTDTQYFGPGTRLTVL.

The chain uses TRBV5-8 and TRBJ2-1; 15 bases fit TRBD2. The V segment lost 4 bases and the J segment 7 bases; nucleotides outside the gene matches: 3. This CDR3 is 15 amino acids long. In germline, CDR1 is SGHTS, CDR2 YDEGEE. The CDR3 DNA reads as TGTGCCAGCAGCGAGGGGACTAGCGGGGGGAATGAGCAGTTCTTC. This gives the protein CASSEGTSGGNEQFF. Using reference TRBV5-8 and TRBJ2-1 for the parts outside the CDR3, the full variable domain is EAGVTQSPTHLIKTRGQQATLRCSPISGHTSVYWYQQALGLGLQFLLWYDEGEERNRGNFPPRFSGRQFPNYSSELNVNALELEDSALYLCASSEGTSGGNEQFFGPGTRLTVL.

This clone has a single count. The same CDR3 can be traced to other DNA sequences in this sample. This chain joins TRBV27 and TRBJ2-4; possible D gene TRBD1, 5 bases. CDR3 length: 14 amino acids. CDR1 MNHEY and CDR2 SMNVEV come from the germline V gene (reference sequence). V lost 5 bases and J 0 bases, leaving 8 bases between the germline ends. CDR3 nucleotide sequence: TGTGCCAGCAGTCTGCAGGGAGCCAAAAACATTCAGTACTTC. It yields the protein CASSLQGAKNIQYF.